This T cell receptor beta chain stems from a study of cytomegalovirus exposure and HLA in healthy donors. Whole-study results and caveats: CMV serostatus was the only recorded immune exposure for donors. A prior analysis recorded that most TCR beta V segments were productive about 90% or about 30% of the time. HLA restriction was apparent for most CMV-associated TCR beta chains in a later analysis. Within the data, a cluster of highly shared sequence variants was likely a sequencing artifact.

The PCR contained 60 Vbeta and 13 Jbeta primers. This table comes from immunoSEQ multiplex PCR, and its TCRdb copy is limited to in-frame clones, with some not included. The sample contains some 100,000 clones, roughly 77% of which appear only once. Germline V gene lookup returns CDR1 MGHRA and CDR2 YSYEKL. V shed 0 bases and J shed 7 bases, with 28 bases lying between them. The CDR3 contains 20 residues. About this clone: Antigen: not known.

Sample: PBMCs. The genes are TRBV4-1 and TRBJ2-1; D is possibly TRBD2 (5 bases). The source of this sequence is a man between 45 and 60 years old in good health and CMV-seropositive. DNA for the CDR3: TGCGCCAGCAGCCAAGAAGACATTAGAAGCGGAGAATTGGGTATTAATGAGCAGTTCTTC. Its protein is CASSQEDIRSGELGINEQFF.